The clone carrying this T cell receptor (beta chain) has at least ten counts. TCRdb re-analysed the 5' RACE reads in MiXCR, keeping a single row per CDR3 protein. Of some 40,000 distinct CDR3 sequences in the sample, less than 7% were seen once. The data derive from a study of early T cells in non-severe SARS-CoV-2 infection. Germline V gene lookup returns CDR1 DFQATT and CDR2 SNEGSKA (reference sequence). The V and J ends lost 0 bases and 2 bases, in that order; junction bases with no gene match: 5. This CDR3 contains 15 residues. V is TRBV20-1 and J is TRBJ2-7; 9 nucleotides align to TRBD1. This receptor was taken from an adult who was a healthcare worker with PCR-confirmed SARS-CoV-2 infection or an uninfected control (not recorded which). Specimen: whole blood, collected at baseline. DNA of the CDR3: TGCAGTGCTAGAGATGTCGGGACAGGGCCCTACGAGCAGTACTTC. This encodes CSARDVGTGPYEQYF.